Sequencing of this T cell receptor beta chain was carried out in a study of cytomegalovirus exposure and HLA in healthy donors. The PCR had 60 Vbeta and 13 Jbeta primers. In the authors' methods: In a later analysis, the count reached 80 million or so unique TCR beta chains, with around 10 million shared. Sequencing was performed with immunoSEQ multiplex PCR; in TCRdb, only in-frame clones are kept and a portion is missing. V and J calls and clone size come straight from that table; D and trimming were deduced from the DNA. The table lists about 130,000 clones, 74% of them singletons. This CDR3 has 15 residues. The germline gives CDR1 KGHSH, CDR2 LQKENI. Trimming took off 3 bases at V and 0 bases at J, with 10 bases between the two ends.

The V gene is TRBV18, the J gene TRBJ2-3; D is perhaps TRBD1 (5 bases). This TCR derives from a woman between 45 and 65 years old in good health and CMV-seropositive. The specimen sequenced was PBMCs. The CDR3 loop is CASSPAQGSTDTQYF. CDR3 in DNA: TGTGCCAGCTCACCGGCGCAGGGAAGCACAGATACGCAGTATTTT.